The 26 T cell receptor beta chains given below trace back to one sample, sequenced in a study of early T cells in non-severe SARS-CoV-2 infection. TCRdb processed the 5' RACE reads anew with MiXCR; each CDR3 protein has one entry. The table records 100,000 to 120,000 distinct CDR3 sequences, around 12% of them present only once. The sequences come from whole blood, collected at baseline. These receptor sequences come from an adult who was a healthcare worker with PCR-confirmed SARS-CoV-2 infection or an uninfected control (not recorded which).

This clonotype was counted many times. This rearrangement joins TRBV7-6 to TRBJ2-1; TRBD2 aligns across 7 bases. Germline values: CDR1 SGHVS, CDR2 FNYEAQ. The J segment lost 1 base and the V segment lost 5 bases, leaving 11 bases of the junction unmatched. The CDR3 sequence is 17 residues long. CDR3 nucleotides: TGTGCCAGCAGCACAAGACTAGCTCATCGTTCCTACAATGAGCAGTTCTTC. It translates to CASSTRLAHRSYNEQFF. Variable domain in full (rest from reference TRBV7-6 and TRBJ2-1): GAGVSQSPRYKVTKRGQDVALRCDPISGHVSLYWYRQALGQGPEFLTYFNYEAQQDKSGLPNDRFSAERPEGSISTLTIQRTEQRDSAMYRCASSTRLAHRSYNEQFFGPGTRLTVL.

This clonotype came up a few times. The chain links TRBV3-1 to TRBJ2-2; weak D call: TRBD2 (6 bases). Germline CDR1 is LGHDT and CDR2 is YNNKEL (reference sequence). Trimming removed 3 bases at V and 4 bases at J, with 12 bases between. The CDR3 contains 15 residues. The CDR3 DNA reads TGTGCCAGCAGCCAGTACGGGGGAGGCACCGGGGAGCTGTTTTTT. Residues: CASSQYGGGTGELFF.

This clonotype has more than one count but fewer than ten. CDR3 loop: CSVYRGGTEAFF. Here the CDR3 DNA reads TGCAGCGTTTACAGGGGGGGGACTGAAGCTTTCTTT. The chain uses TRBV29-1 and TRBJ1-1; TRBD1 agrees at 8 bases. Trimming removed 5 bases from V and 5 bases from J; junction bases left unmatched: 4. The V gene's germline CDR1 is SQVTM and CDR2 ANQGSEA. This CDR3 contains 12 residues.

This clonotype was seen more than once but under ten times. The rearrangement uses TRBV9 and TRBJ2-6, with 8 bases fitting TRBD2. Trimming took 6 bases from V and 4 from J; bases not matched to a gene: 15. The length of the CDR3 is 18 residues. Germline loops: CDR1 SGDLS, CDR2 YYNGEE. The chain's CDR3 is CASTHPSGPAQGANVLTF. For the CDR3, the DNA is TGTGCCAGCACCCACCCTAGCGGGCCCGCGCAGGGGGCCAACGTCCTGACTTTC.

The V and J genes are TRBV18 and TRBJ1-3; perhaps TRBD1 as D (6 bases). CDR3 length equals 16 residues. From germline, CDR1 is KGHSH and CDR2 LQKENI. Trimming stripped 6 bases from V and 0 bases from J, with 15 bases between. The CDR3 nucleotides are TGTGCCAGCTCGGCCGGGACACTGAGCTCTGGAAACACCATATATTTT. Its translation: CASSAGTLSSGNTIYF.

This chain links TRBV2 with TRBJ2-3, with D tentatively TRBD1 (5 bases). Germline CDR1 SNHLY, CDR2 FYNNEI. Trimming shortened V by 8 bases and J by 1 base, and 16 bases separated the two germline ends. This CDR3 spans 15 amino acids. CDR3 nucleotide sequence: TGTGCCAGCCGCACTCAGGGATTCGGCACAGATACGCAGTATTTT. Protein: CASRTQGFGTDTQYF.

The sample holds many counts of this clonotype. The V and J genes are TRBV29-1 and TRBJ1-4, with a possible D match to TRBD1 (6 bases). The CDR3 totals 11 residues. Germline loops: CDR1 SQVTM, CDR2 ANQGSEA. V was clipped by 5 bases and J by 7 bases, with 8 bases between them. CDR3 bases: TGCAGCGTTCGACAGGCTGAAAAACTGTTTTTT. This gives the protein CSVRQAEKLFF.

This chain connects TRBV7-9 to TRBJ1-3; D is ambiguous. CDR1 is SEHNR, CDR2 FQNEAQ, per germline (reference sequence). CDR3 size: 15 residues. V was trimmed by 6 bases and J by 0 bases, leaving 12 bases between them. Written as DNA, the CDR3 is TGTGCCAGCAGAAGTGGCCCACTCTCTGGAAACACCATATATTTT. It codes for CASRSGPLSGNTIYF.

The chain uses TRBV28 and TRBJ2-3; TRBD1 matches 7 bases. V shed 5 bases, J shed 7 bases, and the junction held 9 bases outside the gene matches. The CDR3 sequence is 14 residues long. Germline V gene lookup returns CDR1 MDHEN and CDR2 SYDVKM. CDR3 sequence (DNA): TGTGCCAGCAGTAAAGGGGGCCGGAGAAATACGCAGTATTTT. This sequence encodes CASSKGGRRNTQYF.

The J gene is TRBJ2-7, the V gene TRBV7-2; D not certain. With 5 bases removed from V and 0 bases from J, the gap between germline ends came to 17 bases. This CDR3 region has 16 residues. Germline assignment: CDR1 SGHTA and CDR2 FQGNSA. The CDR3 is CASSPGGSSISYEQYF. CDR3 nucleotides: TGTGCCAGCAGCCCCGGCGGCTCCTCGATCTCCTACGAGCAGTACTTC.

This clonotype was found many times. The rearrangement joins TRBV12-3 or TRBV12-4 to TRBJ1-2; D is unresolved. The CDR3 sequence is 13 residues long. V was shortened by 7 bases and J by 4 bases, with 13 bases between the two germline ends. The CDR3 sequence is CASTPDAGYGYTF. DNA of the CDR3: TGTGCCAGCACCCCGGACGCAGGCTATGGCTACACCTTC.

This clonotype was seen ten or more times. A read error may account for a junction end that differs from germline. The chain has TRBV27 and TRBJ1-5; 7 bases match TRBD1. The germline CDR1 and CDR2 sequences are MNHEY and SMNVEV (reference sequence). This CDR3 region has 17 residues. CDR3 sequence (DNA): TGTGCCAGCAGCTTATTGGCGGGACAGTATAGCAATCAGCCCCAGCATTTT. Its protein product is CASSLLAGQYSNQPQHF.

This clonotype showed up just a few times. This CDR3 is CASSPWTGVTEAFF. The CDR3 nucleotides read TGTGCCAGCAGCCCATGGACAGGGGTTACTGAAGCTTTCTTT. The chain links TRBV7-9 to TRBJ1-1, with 9 bases that match TRBD1. V gave up 5 bases and J gave up 5 bases; unmatched junction bases: 6. From germline, CDR1 is SEHNR and CDR2 FQNEAQ (reference sequence). The CDR3 has 14 residues. Full variable domain (outside the CDR3, taken from reference TRBV7-9 and TRBJ1-1): DTGVSQNPRHKITKRGQNVTFRCDPISEHNRLYWYRQTLGQGPEFLTYFQNEAQLEKSRLLSDRFSAERPKGSFSTLEIQRTEQGDSAMYLCASSPWTGVTEAFFGQGTRLTVV.

This clonotype was detected a few times. The CDR3, as DNA: TGTGCCAGCAGACAACCGCCTCTACAGGGCAATGAAAAACTGTTTTTT. The encoded protein is CASRQPPLQGNEKLFF. This chain joins TRBV7-9 and TRBJ1-4, with a tentative D call TRBD1 (6 bases). V lost 6 bases to trimming and J lost 5 bases, with 19 bases between them. From germline, CDR1 is SEHNR and CDR2 FQNEAQ (reference sequence). The CDR3 loop spans 16 amino acids.

The chain has TRBV20-1 and TRBJ1-1, with 7 bases matching TRBD1. After removal of 3 bases from V and 1 base from J, the junction contained 2 bases not matched to a gene. CDR1 is DFQATT, CDR2 SNEGSKA, per germline (reference sequence). The CDR3 covers 13 residues. This chain's CDR3 is CSASWDRNTEAFF. CDR3 in DNA: TGCAGTGCTAGCTGGGACAGGAACACTGAAGCTTTCTTT.

The gene calls are TRBV5-4 and TRBJ2-2; D remains unclear. CDR1 and CDR2 from the germline V gene are SGHNT and YYREEE (reference sequence). V lost 3 bases to trimming and J lost 6 bases, with 6 bases between them. The CDR3 extends over 12 amino acids. The CDR3 region has the DNA TGTGCCAGCAGCTCCAACTCCGGGGAGCTGTTTTTT. It encodes CASSSNSGELFF.

This clonotype was observed a handful of times. The chain uses TRBV2 and TRBJ2-5; D call uncertain. V gave up 6 bases and J gave up 1 base, with 6 bases separating them. Germline CDR1 reads SNHLY; CDR2 reads FYNNEI. This CDR3 is built from 12 residues. The CDR3 DNA is TGTGCCAGCAGGGGATTCCAAGAGACCCAGTACTTC. Protein sequence: CASRGFQETQYF.

J is TRBJ2-7 and V is TRBV18, with D possibly matching TRBD2 (6 bases). The V end was cut by 4 bases, the J end by 5 bases, with 12 bases between. Germline-derived CDR1 and CDR2 are KGHSH and LQKENI. CDR3 size: 13 residues. This chain's CDR3 is CASSRASDHEQYF. The CDR3, as DNA: TGTGCCAGCTCACGAGCTAGCGACCACGAGCAGTACTTC.

This clonotype was seen a handful of times. J is TRBJ1-3 and V is TRBV20-1; D is undetermined. The CDR3 has 14 amino acids. V was trimmed by 3 bases and J by 3 bases, leaving 12 bases between them. Per the germline V gene, CDR1 is DFQATT and CDR2 is SNEGSKA (reference sequence). The CDR3 DNA sequence: TGCAGTGCTAGCACCAGGAAGAGTGGAAACACCATATATTTT. Its translation is CSASTRKSGNTIYF.

This clonotype was counted at least ten times. The CDR3 loop reads CSANGQINTEAFF. CDR3 bases: TGCAGTGCCAACGGACAGATCAACACTGAAGCTTTCTTT. V and J are TRBV20-1 and TRBJ1-1; perhaps TRBD1 as D (6 bases). Germline V CDR1 and CDR2: DFQATT, SNEGSKA (reference sequence). V was pared by 6 bases and J by 2 bases, with 13 bases between. The CDR3 runs 13 residues.

The V gene is TRBV29-1, the J gene TRBJ2-7, with TRBD1 matching over 8 bases. The length of the CDR3 is 12 residues. V was pared by 6 bases and J by 7 bases, with 8 bases of the junction left unmatched. Germline CDR1 and CDR2: SQVTM and ANQGSEA. The CDR3 here is CSVATGAGEQYF. The CDR3 region has the DNA TGCAGCGTGGCGACAGGGGCAGGAGAGCAGTACTTC.

The CDR3 sequence is CASSGQGLSYEQYF. CDR3 sequence (DNA): TGTGCCAGCAGTGGACAGGGACTCTCCTACGAGCAGTACTTC. The J gene is TRBJ2-7, the V gene TRBV2; possible D gene TRBD1, 7 bases. There are 14 residues in the CDR3. CDR1 and CDR2 from the germline V gene are SNHLY and FYNNEI. The V and J ends lost 4 bases and 0 bases respectively, with 10 bases between them.

This clonotype has a count of ten or more. The rearrangement uses TRBV6-1 and TRBJ2-1, with 9 bases lining up with TRBD2. The J segment lost 7 bases and the V segment lost 5 bases, leaving 6 bases of the junction unmatched. In germline, CDR1 is MNHNS, CDR2 SASEGT. The CDR3 has 14 amino acids. As DNA, the CDR3 is TGTGCCAGCAGTTCAGCGGGAGGAGGGAATGAGCAGTTCTTC. This sequence encodes CASSSAGGGNEQFF.

This clonotype was recorded at least ten times. V gene TRBV6-1 combines with J gene TRBJ1-5; 7 bases align to TRBD1. The V gene's germline CDR1 is MNHNS and CDR2 SASEGT. With V trimmed by 6 bases and J by 7 bases, 6 bases remained unmatched. The CDR3 spans 13 residues. CDR3 bases: TGTGCCAGCAGCGACAGGGTACGCCAGCCCCAGCATTTT. Amino acids: CASSDRVRQPQHF.

This clonotype was observed a handful of times. J is TRBJ2-7 and V is TRBV6-2 or TRBV6-3, with D possibly being TRBD2 (5 bases). Looked up from germline, CDR1 is MNHEY and CDR2 is SVGEGT. V lost 6 bases to trimming and J lost 0 bases, with 15 bases between them. The CDR3 sequence is 15 residues long. The CDR3 region has the DNA TGTGCCAGCAGGGAAGGACTGGTTAGCTCCTACGAGCAGTACTTC. Amino acids: CASREGLVSSYEQYF.

This clonotype was found a few times. V gene TRBV5-4 combines with J gene TRBJ1-6; a weak D match, TRBD1 (6 bases). Trimming shortened V by 4 bases and J by 7 bases, and 21 bases separated the two germline ends. Germline V gene sequence: CDR1 SGHNT, CDR2 YYREEE (reference sequence). There are 17 residues in the CDR3. The CDR3 sequence: CASSRRGATGRNSPLHF. The CDR3 region has the DNA TGTGCCAGCAGCCGAAGGGGGGCAACAGGGCGAAATTCACCCCTCCACTTT.